This entry lists 4 T cell receptor beta chains sequenced from one sample in a study of blood T cell repertoires in COVID-19. TCRdb's copy holds only in-frame clones and misses some; the assay was immunoSEQ multiplex PCR. The sample consists of over 85,000 clones, 60% to 80% of them appearing once. The sequenced material came from peripheral blood. These receptors originate from a woman over 75 with active or convalescent COVID-19.

J is TRBJ1-1 and V is TRBV10-3; weak D call: TRBD1 (5 bases). Germline V gene data show CDR1 as ENHRY and CDR2 as SYGVKD. The V gene lost 8 bases and the J gene lost 0 bases, with 7 bases spanning the gap. This CDR3 has 12 amino acids. CDR3 protein: CAIGAMNTEAFF. CDR3 nucleotides: TGTGCCATCGGGGCCATGAACACTGAAGCTTTCTTT.

This clone was observed a few times. This rearrangement joins TRBV11-1 to TRBJ2-5; 9 positions agree with TRBD1. CDR1 is SGHAT, CDR2 FQDESV, per germline (reference sequence). Germline trimming cut 4 bases from V and 5 bases from J; bases unmatched to any gene: 5. The CDR3 spans 14 residues. For the CDR3, the DNA is TGTGCCAGCAGCTCCCGGACAGGGGAGGAGACCCAGTACTTC. As protein: CASSSRTGEETQYF.

The J gene is TRBJ1-5, the V gene TRBV18; D unresolved. CDR1 and CDR2 (germline): KGHSH, LQKENI. Trimming took 2 bases from V and 4 from J, leaving 15 bases between them. CDR3 size: 16 residues. The CDR3 is CASSPKSGVGNQPQHF. CDR3 bases: TGTGCCAGCTCACCAAAATCCGGGGTTGGAAATCAGCCCCAGCATTTT.

The chain links TRBV21-1 to TRBJ2-7; TRBD2, the table's D call, was not compared with the DNA. TRBV21-1 is a pseudogene segment. This CDR3 spans 14 amino acids. The CDR3 protein is CASSKVASLNEQYF. The DNA of the CDR3 is TGTGCCAGCAGCAAAGTAGCCAGTTTAAACGAGCAGTACTTC.